Listed below are T cell receptor beta chains from one sample, sequenced in a study of cytomegalovirus exposure and HLA in healthy donors. TCRdb keeps only in-frame clones here, not all; method: immunoSEQ multiplex PCR. Counted here are over 100,000 clones, about 90% occurring once; the ten biggest clones make up around 3.5%. The source material was PBMCs. The receptors here all came from a man aged 25-45 years in good health and CMV-seronegative. Both conserved end residues are part of each CDR3. Fields, in order: clone size, V gene, CDR3 protein. Size tells how often a clone was seen (once, few, many) or the class of an expanded clone, and some rows leave it out.

clone size: -; V gene: TRBV5-5; CDR3 protein: CASSFEGQGSYEQYF
clone size: -; V gene: TRBV29-1; CDR3 protein: CSATTGVSEAFF
clone size: -; V gene: TRBV9; CDR3 protein: CASSVEDYVGVAGEETQYF
clone size: -; V gene: TRBV6-5; CDR3 protein: CASSYSGAEAFF
clone size: -; V gene: TRBV7-6; CDR3 protein: CASSSGTGGEKLFF
clone size: few; V gene: TRBV7-2; CDR3 protein: CASSRGFSGNQPQHF
clone size: -; V gene: TRBV5-6; CDR3 protein: CASSLSGEQYF
clone size: -; V gene: TRBV5-6; CDR3 protein: CASSFRTGAGETQYF
clone size: -; V gene: TRBV7-3; CDR3 protein: CASSPSGLVLSTGELFF
clone size: -; V gene: TRBV10-2; CDR3 protein: CASSGTRLYEQYF
clone size: -; V gene: TRBV9; CDR3 protein: CASSESVVADTQYF
clone size: -; V gene: TRBV5-1; CDR3 protein: CASSTGQRGTEAFF
clone size: -; V gene: TRBV6-5; CDR3 protein: CASSDTRARPQHF
clone size: -; V gene: TRBV19; CDR3 protein: CASSRTGVRSGNTIYF
clone size: -; V gene: TRBV4-1; CDR3 protein: CASSRTGTGGHEYF
clone size: -; V gene: TRBV19; CDR3 protein: CASISSQEGSIIF
clone size: -; V gene: TRBV11-3; CDR3 protein: CASSPRSGGGELFF
clone size: -; V gene: TRBV5-1; CDR3 protein: CASSLGSRGDTQYF
clone size: -; V gene: TRBV7-2; CDR3 protein: CASSSGQGSTTGNSPLHF
clone size: once; V gene: TRBV7-6; CDR3 protein: CASSLNTGTQETQYF
clone size: -; V gene: TRBV11-2; CDR3 protein: CASSLDRLARSTGELFF
clone size: -; V gene: TRBV6-5; CDR3 protein: CASSGQKGETQYF
clone size: once; V gene: TRBV11-2; CDR3 protein: CASSLKQGLFPNTGELFF
clone size: -; V gene: TRBV11-2; CDR3 protein: CASSLVAGLSTDTQYF
clone size: -; V gene: TRBV28; CDR3 protein: CASSPLTGDYEQYF
clone size: -; V gene: TRBV19; CDR3 protein: CASSPPLYMNTEAFF
clone size: once; V gene: TRBV11-2; CDR3 protein: CASSLGQGEQYF
clone size: -; V gene: TRBV11-2; CDR3 protein: CASSPRPGSLSEAFF
clone size: -; V gene: TRBV18; CDR3 protein: CASSPPGGGVTTGELFF
clone size: -; V gene: TRBV7-9; CDR3 protein: CASSLGGSYNEQFF
clone size: -; V gene: TRBV9; CDR3 protein: CASSVGVGVPRGKTEAFF
clone size: -; V gene: TRBV5-5; CDR3 protein: CASSFAGLAGALEQFF
clone size: -; V gene: TRBV19; CDR3 protein: CALTDRAGGYTF
clone size: -; V gene: TRBV5-4; CDR3 protein: CASSWTGGEAFF
clone size: -; V gene: TRBV6-1; CDR3 protein: CASSARGQVFEQFF
clone size: -; V gene: TRBV7-9; CDR3 protein: CASSLNAGSYEQYF
clone size: once; V gene: TRBV10-2; CDR3 protein: CASRLAGGSGEQYF
clone size: -; V gene: TRBV4-1; CDR3 protein: CASSQDPRGAGEKLFF
clone size: -; V gene: TRBV15; CDR3 protein: CATSRDRQGNGYTF
clone size: few; V gene: TRBV2; CDR3 protein: CASRTGNEQYF
clone size: -; V gene: TRBV9; CDR3 protein: CASSVGSAQPYEQYF
clone size: few; V gene: TRBV10-3; CDR3 protein: CAISESGGNTEAFF
clone size: -; V gene: TRBV6-6; CDR3 protein: CASRPPWTGDRSPLHF
clone size: -; V gene: TRBV11-1; CDR3 protein: CASSRTGQGYTF
clone size: -; V gene: TRBV11-2; CDR3 protein: CASSQPLVAGEETQYF
clone size: once; V gene: TRBV19; CDR3 protein: CATYDRGWNEQYF
clone size: once; V gene: TRBV6-1; CDR3 protein: CASGSSLGGEGYTF
clone size: -; V gene: TRBV6-5; CDR3 protein: CASSYQQGAYEQYF
clone size: -; V gene: TRBV5-6; CDR3 protein: CASSLGQGLAKNIQYF
clone size: -; V gene: TRBV6-4; CDR3 protein: CASSDSWGRDRVSGNTIYF
clone size: -; V gene: TRBV25-1; CDR3 protein: CASSPPGQGSKTQYF
clone size: -; V gene: TRBV7-9; CDR3 protein: CASSLGGGHNQPQHF
clone size: -; V gene: TRBV10-2; CDR3 protein: CASRLTVTEGLLHF
clone size: -; V gene: TRBV5-1; CDR3 protein: CASSFFRSSLNTEAFF
clone size: -; V gene: TRBV18; CDR3 protein: CASSPTGTGAGELFF
clone size: -; V gene: TRBV7-2; CDR3 protein: CASSWGRTGEDYEQYF
clone size: once; V gene: TRBV4-3; CDR3 protein: CASSAYRVPTEAFF
clone size: -; V gene: TRBV6-5; CDR3 protein: CASSYSYGQADGYTF
clone size: -; V gene: TRBV6-5; CDR3 protein: CASSYSYSGLFNEQFF